This TCR beta chain was recovered during a study of blood T cell repertoires in COVID-19 (dated by TCRdb to 2019 to 2021). Broadly, across the study: Collaborator samples came from the United States, Italy and Spain and covered acute and convalescent phases of COVID-19. The prospective study material was composed of cDNA or gDNA derived from T cells, B-cell-depleted T cells, or PBMCs. Deeply sampled blood TCRbeta repertoires from subjects exposed to, actively infected with, or recovered from COVID-19 were included in the dataset. The repertoires were released in a freely available public database meant as a resource for research on the immune response to SARS-CoV-2. The samples were drawn from the first 160 participants of the ongoing ImmuneRACE study and from 1,254 subjects provided by 6 global collaborators. Nearly every sample came with metadata listing a de-identified subject ID, COVID-19 status, age in years and sex. Where available, HLA class I and class II types were obtained from metadata supplied by the sample provider rather than from assay-based typing. Broader findings and caveats from the paper: How much clinical and demographic metadata was included differed by source and by participant, and the metadata was provided uncurated.

Whole blood was collected in K2EDTA tubes by collaborating institutions according to the institutions' own protocols. For TCRbeta analysis, collaborators shipped samples as frozen whole blood, isolated PBMCs, or DNA extracted from either of those sample types. TCRbeta CDR3 regions were amplified from genomic DNA by means of the immunoSEQ Assay, a bias-controlled multiplex PCR. As for how the authors treated the data: Within the assay, amplification of reference gene primers was used to estimate how many nucleated cells each sample contained. To quantify the absolute abundance of each unique TCRbeta CDR3 rearrangement, sequence reads were collapsed and filtered. Productive Simpson clonality was computed per sample as the square root of Simpson's diversity index over productive rearrangements. TCRdb carries this immuneACCESS record with in-frame sequences only. Its versions omit some clonotypes, under half of them owing to an unresolved V gene in the studies checked, with the rest unexplained. That table furnishes V, J and clone size, whereas the DNA furnished D and trimming. A total of roughly 37,000 clones appear in this sample, just under 85% of them only once. The ten most abundant clones make up around 15% of the sample.

For this chain, trimming is 4 bases at the V end and 5 bases at the J end, and the number of junction bases without a gene match is 10. From the germline V gene, CDR1 is SGHDN and CDR2 is FVKESK. The CDR3 starts with the cysteine, ends with the phenylalanine, and has 15 residues. Left in the record is the CDR3 DNA by itself, 45 bases read in frame from the first base. As to this clone: There is no known antigen for this receptor. The sample holds no much larger clone one base away, and base qualities are not on file.

Here the chain combines TRBV14 and TRBJ1-2, and TRBD1 matches 7 of the central bases. The receptor was derived from a human donor in a cohort sampled during active COVID-19. The material sequenced was peripheral blood. Here is the DNA: TGTGCCAGCAGCCCTCTGGGACAGACCTCTTATGGCTACACCTTC. The resulting protein is CASSPLGQTSYGYTF.